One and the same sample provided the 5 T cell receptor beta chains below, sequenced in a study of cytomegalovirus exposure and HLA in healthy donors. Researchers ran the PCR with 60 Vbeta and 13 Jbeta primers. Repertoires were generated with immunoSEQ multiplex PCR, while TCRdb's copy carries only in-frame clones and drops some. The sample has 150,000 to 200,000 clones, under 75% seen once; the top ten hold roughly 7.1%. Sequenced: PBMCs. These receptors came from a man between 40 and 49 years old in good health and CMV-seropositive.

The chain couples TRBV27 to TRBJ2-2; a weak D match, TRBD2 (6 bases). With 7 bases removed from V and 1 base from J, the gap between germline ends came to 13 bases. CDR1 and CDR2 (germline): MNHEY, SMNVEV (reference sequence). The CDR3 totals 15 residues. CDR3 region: CASTPGRGNTGELFF. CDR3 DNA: TGTGCCAGCACCCCGGGGCGGGGGAACACCGGGGAGCTGTTTTTT.

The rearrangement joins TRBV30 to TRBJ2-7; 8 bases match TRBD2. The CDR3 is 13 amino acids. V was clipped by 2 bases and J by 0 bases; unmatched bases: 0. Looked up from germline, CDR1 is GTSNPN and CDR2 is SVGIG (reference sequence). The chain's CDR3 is CAWSRGGSYEQYF. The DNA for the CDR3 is TGTGCCTGGAGTCGGGGGGGCTCCTACGAGCAGTACTTC.

The CDR3 protein is CASTRERAGELFF. The CDR3 region has the DNA TGTGCCAGCACCCGTGAGCGGGCCGGGGAGCTGTTTTTT. The V gene is TRBV14, the J gene TRBJ2-2, with D possibly being TRBD2 (6 bases). The CDR3 length is 13 residues. Germline V gene data show CDR1 as SGHDN and CDR2 as FVKESK. V lost 7 bases and J lost 6, with 12 bases in between.

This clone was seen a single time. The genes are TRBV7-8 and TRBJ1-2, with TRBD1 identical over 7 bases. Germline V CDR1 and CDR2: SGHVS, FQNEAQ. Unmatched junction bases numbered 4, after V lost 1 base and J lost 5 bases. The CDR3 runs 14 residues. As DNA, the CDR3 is TGTGCCAGCAGCTTAGGACAGGGCTTATATGGCTACACCTTC. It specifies CASSLGQGLYGYTF. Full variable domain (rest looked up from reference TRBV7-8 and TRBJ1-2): GAGVSQSPRYKVAKRGQDVALRCDPISGHVSLFWYQQALGQGPEFLTYFQNEAQLDKSGLPSDRFFAERPEGSVSTLKIQRTQQEDSAVYLCASSLGQGLYGYTFGSGTRLTVV.

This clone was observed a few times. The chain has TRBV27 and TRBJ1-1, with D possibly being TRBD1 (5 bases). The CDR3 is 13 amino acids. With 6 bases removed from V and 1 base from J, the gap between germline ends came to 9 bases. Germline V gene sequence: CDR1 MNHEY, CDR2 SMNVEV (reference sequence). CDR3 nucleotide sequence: TGTGCCAGCAGAGGACACTCGAACACTGAAGCTTTCTTT. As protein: CASRGHSNTEAFF.